This TCR beta chain is from a study of cytomegalovirus exposure and HLA in healthy donors. Study results and limitations: A few V segments could not be told apart, such as TRBV6-2 and TRBV6-3, and were left out. A later analysis found that most CMV-associated TCR beta chains appeared HLA-restricted.

This clone showed up just once. No antigen is known for it. The study ran its PCR with 60 Vbeta and 13 Jbeta primers. The method was immunoSEQ multiplex PCR; TCRdb's version includes in-frame clones alone and lacks a portion of them. The sample comprises roughly 130,000 clones, approximately 73% of which are singletons, and about 1.2% rests with the top ten. In germline, CDR1 is MGHRA, CDR2 YSYEKL. The CDR3 contains 14 residues. Trimming took 0 bases from V and 11 from J, leaving 11 bases between them. The receptor comes from a woman between 40 and 50 years old in good health and CMV-seronegative. The sequenced sample consisted of PBMCs. The rearrangement joins TRBV4-1 to TRBJ1-6; D is uncertain. The CDR3 sequence is CASSQDPKKTPLHF. CDR3 sequence (DNA): TGCGCCAGCAGCCAAGATCCTAAGAAGACACCCCTCCACTTT.